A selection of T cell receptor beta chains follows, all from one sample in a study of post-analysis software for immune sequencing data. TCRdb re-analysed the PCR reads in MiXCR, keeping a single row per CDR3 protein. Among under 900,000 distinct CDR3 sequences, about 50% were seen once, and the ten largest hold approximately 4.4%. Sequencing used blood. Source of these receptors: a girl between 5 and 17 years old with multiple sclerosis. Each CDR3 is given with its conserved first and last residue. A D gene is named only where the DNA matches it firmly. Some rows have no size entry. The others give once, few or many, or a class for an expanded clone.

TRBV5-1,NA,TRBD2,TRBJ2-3,TGCGCCAGCCGCTTTCAGCCCCCGGGACTAGCGGGAGGACGAACAGATACGCAGTATTTT,CASRFQPPGLAGGRTDTQYF
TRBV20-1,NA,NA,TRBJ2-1,TGCAGTGCCCTGGTAGGGGGAAATGAGCAGTTCTTC,CSALVGGNEQFF
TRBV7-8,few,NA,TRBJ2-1,TGTGCCAGCAGCCCTAATAGAGGTCGAGGGGAGCAGTTCTTC,CASSPNRGRGEQFF
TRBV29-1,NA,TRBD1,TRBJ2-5,TGCAGCGGAACGGGACAGTTAGGGACCCAGTACTTC,CSGTGQLGTQYF
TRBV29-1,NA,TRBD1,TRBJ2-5,TGCAGCGTTGAAGATTCCAGGGGGCTGGAGACCCAGTACTTC,CSVEDSRGLETQYF
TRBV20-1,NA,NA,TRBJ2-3,TGCAGTGCTGCCGAAGACAGGCGCACAGGTACGCAGTATTTT,CSAAEDRRTGTQYF
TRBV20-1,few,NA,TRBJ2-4,TGCAGTGCCCGTGTGCTAGTCAACATTCAGTACTTC,CSARVLVNIQYF
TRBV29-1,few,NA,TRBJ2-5,TGCAGCGTTGTAGGGGGGGCAGGGGACTCCCTCCAAGAGACCCAGTACTTC,CSVVGGAGDSLQETQYF
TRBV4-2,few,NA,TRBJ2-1,TGTGCCAGCAGCCAAGATCAGGGAGAGGGCCGTGAGCAGTTCTTC,CASSQDQGEGREQFF
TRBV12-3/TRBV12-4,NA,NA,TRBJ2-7,TGTGCCAGCTGGGAGGCAGGGGTCATCTACGAGCAGTACTTC,CASWEAGVIYEQYF
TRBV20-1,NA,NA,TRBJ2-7,TGCAGTGCTAGAGATCGGGGGAATGTTCGCTACGAGCAGTACTTC,CSARDRGNVRYEQYF
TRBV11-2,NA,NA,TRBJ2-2,TGTGCCAGCAGCATCCTCAGGGGCCTGAACACCGGGGAGCTGTTTTTT,CASSILRGLNTGELFF
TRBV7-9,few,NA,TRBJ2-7,TGTGCCAGCAGCCAGCGTTCGGTCTGGGCGATGGACGAGCAGTACTTC,CASSQRSVWAMDEQYF
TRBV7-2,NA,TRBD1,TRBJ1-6,TGTGCCAGCAGCTTAACAGGGGAACATAATTCACCCCTCCACTTT,CASSLTGEHNSPLHF
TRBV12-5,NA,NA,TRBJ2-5,TGTGCTAGTGGTTGGGGACTCTCGGAGACCCAGTACTTC,CASGWGLSETQYF
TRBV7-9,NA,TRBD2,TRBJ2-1,TGTGCCAGCAGCTCCCCTGGACTAGCGGGGGTCAGGCAGTTCTTC,CASSSPGLAGVRQFF
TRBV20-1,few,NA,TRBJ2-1,TGCAGTGCTAGACTGGGGGGTTCCTGCAATGAGCAGTTCTTC,CSARLGGSCNEQFF
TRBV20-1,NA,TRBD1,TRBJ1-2,TGCAGTGCTAGTGTCCGGGACAGGGGGCGCAATGGCTACACCTTC,CSASVRDRGRNGYTF
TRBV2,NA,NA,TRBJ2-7,TGTGCCATTTCGGACGGCCGGAATGGGTACGAGCAGTACTTC,CAISDGRNGYEQYF
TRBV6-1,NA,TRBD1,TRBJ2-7,TGTGCCAGCAGTGCAACTACAGGGGGCTCCTACGAGCAGTACTTC,CASSATTGGSYEQYF
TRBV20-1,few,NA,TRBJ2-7,TGCAGTGCTAAAAGGCCCTACTACGAGCAGTACTTC,CSAKRPYYEQYF
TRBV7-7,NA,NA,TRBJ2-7,TGTGCCAGCAGCAAAGACGCGTCCTACGAGCAGTACTTC,CASSKDASYEQYF
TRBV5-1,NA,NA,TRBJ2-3,TGCGCCAGCAACCAAGCCGGGACAAATGGGGCAGATACGCAGTATTTT,CASNQAGTNGADTQYF
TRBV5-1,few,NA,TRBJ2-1,TGCGCCAGCAGCTACCCCTTCCAGAGTGGAAATGAGCAGTTCTTC,CASSYPFQSGNEQFF
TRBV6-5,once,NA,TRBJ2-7,TGTGCCAGCAGGGGCGAAGGACTGGAGCAGTACTTC,CASRGEGLEQYF
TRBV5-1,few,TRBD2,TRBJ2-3,TGCGCCAGCAGCTTGGGACTGACTAGCGGAAGCACAGATACGCAGTATTTT,CASSLGLTSGSTDTQYF